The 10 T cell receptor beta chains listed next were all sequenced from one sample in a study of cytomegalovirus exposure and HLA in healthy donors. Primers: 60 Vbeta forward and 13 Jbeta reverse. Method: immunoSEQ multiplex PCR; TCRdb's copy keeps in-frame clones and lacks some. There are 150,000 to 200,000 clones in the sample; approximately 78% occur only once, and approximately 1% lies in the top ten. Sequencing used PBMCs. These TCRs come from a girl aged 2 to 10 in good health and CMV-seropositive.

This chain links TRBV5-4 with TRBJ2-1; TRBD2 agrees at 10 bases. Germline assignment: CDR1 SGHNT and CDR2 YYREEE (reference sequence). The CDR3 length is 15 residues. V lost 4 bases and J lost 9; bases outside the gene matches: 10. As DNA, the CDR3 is TGTGCCAGCAGCAGTCCCCGGACTAGCGGTACTGAGCAGTTCTTC. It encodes CASSSPRTSGTEQFF.

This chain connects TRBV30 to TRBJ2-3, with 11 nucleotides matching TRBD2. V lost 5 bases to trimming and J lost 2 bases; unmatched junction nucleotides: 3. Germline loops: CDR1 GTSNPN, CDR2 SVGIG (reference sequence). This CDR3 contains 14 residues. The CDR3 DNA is TGTGCCTGGGTAGCGGGAGGGCACACAGATACGCAGTATTTT. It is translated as CAWVAGGHTDTQYF.

The CDR3, as DNA: TGTGCCAGCAGCTTCCCCGGGACAGGGGTTGGGTTAGAGACCCAGTACTTC. Its protein is CASSFPGTGVGLETQYF. This chain joins TRBV7-3 and TRBJ2-5; 10 nucleotides agree with TRBD1. V was clipped by 3 bases and J by 4 bases; unmatched bases: 11. Germline V lookup: CDR1 SGHTA, CDR2 FQGTGA. The CDR3 totals 17 residues.

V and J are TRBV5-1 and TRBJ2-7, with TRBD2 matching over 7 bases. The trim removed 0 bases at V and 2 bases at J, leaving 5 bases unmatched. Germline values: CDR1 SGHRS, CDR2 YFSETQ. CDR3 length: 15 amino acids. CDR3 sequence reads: CASSLVAGATYEQYF. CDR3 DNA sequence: TGCGCCAGCAGCTTGGTGGCGGGAGCAACCTACGAGCAGTACTTC.

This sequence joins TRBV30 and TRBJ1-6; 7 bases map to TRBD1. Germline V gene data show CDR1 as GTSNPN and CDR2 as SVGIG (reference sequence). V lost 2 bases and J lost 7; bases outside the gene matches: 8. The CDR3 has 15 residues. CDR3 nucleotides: TGTGCCTGGAGTCACACAGGACAGGAGAATTCACCCCTCCACTTT. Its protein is CAWSHTGQENSPLHF.

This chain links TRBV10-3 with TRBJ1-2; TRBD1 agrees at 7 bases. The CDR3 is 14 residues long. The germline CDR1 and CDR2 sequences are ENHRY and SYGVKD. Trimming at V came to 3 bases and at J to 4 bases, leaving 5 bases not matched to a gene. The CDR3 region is CAISEAQGIYGYTF. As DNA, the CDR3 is TGTGCCATCAGTGAAGCACAGGGGATCTATGGCTACACCTTC.

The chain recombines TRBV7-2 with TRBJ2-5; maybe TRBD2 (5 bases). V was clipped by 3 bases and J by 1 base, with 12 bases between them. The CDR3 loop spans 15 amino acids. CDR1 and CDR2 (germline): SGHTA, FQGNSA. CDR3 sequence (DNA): TGTGCCAGCAGCTTCCTAGGGCGGGCCCAAGAGACCCAGTACTTC. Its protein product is CASSFLGRAQETQYF.

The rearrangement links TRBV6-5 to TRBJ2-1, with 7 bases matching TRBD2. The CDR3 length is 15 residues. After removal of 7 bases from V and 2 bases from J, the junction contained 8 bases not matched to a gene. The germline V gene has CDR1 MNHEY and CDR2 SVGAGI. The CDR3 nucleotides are TGTGCCAGCAAAGAGACTAGCCTTACCTACAATGAGCAGTTCTTC. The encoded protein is CASKETSLTYNEQFF.

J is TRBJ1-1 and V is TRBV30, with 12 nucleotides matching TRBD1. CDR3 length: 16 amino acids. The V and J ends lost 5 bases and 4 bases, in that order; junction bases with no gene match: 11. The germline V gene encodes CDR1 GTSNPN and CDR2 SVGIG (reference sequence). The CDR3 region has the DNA TGTGCCTGGGCCACGGGGACAGGGGGCGCAGCCACTGAAGCTTTCTTT. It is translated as CAWATGTGGAATEAFF.

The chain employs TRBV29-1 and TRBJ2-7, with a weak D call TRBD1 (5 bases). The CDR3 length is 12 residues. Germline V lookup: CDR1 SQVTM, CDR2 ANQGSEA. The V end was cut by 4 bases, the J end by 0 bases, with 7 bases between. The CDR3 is CSVGQGSYEQYF. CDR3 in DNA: TGCAGCGTTGGGCAGGGCTCCTACGAGCAGTACTTC.